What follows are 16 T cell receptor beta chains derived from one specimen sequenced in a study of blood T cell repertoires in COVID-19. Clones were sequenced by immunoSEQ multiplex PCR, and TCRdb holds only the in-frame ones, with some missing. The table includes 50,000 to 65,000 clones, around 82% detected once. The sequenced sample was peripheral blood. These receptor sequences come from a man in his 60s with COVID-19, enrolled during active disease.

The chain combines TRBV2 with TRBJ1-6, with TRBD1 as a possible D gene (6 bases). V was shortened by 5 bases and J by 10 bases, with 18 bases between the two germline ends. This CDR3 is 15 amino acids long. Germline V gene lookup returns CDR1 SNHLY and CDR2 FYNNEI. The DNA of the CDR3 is TGTGCCAGCAGTCTCAGTCAGGGGAGGGGATCACCCCTCCACTTT. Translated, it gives CASSLSQGRGSPLHF.

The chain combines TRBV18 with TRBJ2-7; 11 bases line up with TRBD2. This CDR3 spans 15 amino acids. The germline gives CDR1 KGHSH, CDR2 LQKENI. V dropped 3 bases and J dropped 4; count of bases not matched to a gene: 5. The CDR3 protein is CASSPVSGRGYEQYF. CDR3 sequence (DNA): TGTGCCAGCTCACCTGTTAGCGGGAGGGGATACGAGCAGTACTTC.

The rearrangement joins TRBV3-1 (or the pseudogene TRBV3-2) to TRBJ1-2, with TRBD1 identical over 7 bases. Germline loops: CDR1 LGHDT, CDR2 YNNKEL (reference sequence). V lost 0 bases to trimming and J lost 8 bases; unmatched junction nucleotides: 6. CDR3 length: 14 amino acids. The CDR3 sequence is CASSQDSGGSGYTF. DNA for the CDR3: TGTGCCAGCAGCCAAGATTCAGGGGGGAGCGGCTACACCTTC.

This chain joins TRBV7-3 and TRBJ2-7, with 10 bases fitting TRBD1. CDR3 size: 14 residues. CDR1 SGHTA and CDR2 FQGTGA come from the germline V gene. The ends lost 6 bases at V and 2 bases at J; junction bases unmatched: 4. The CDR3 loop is CASSLGQGAYEQYF. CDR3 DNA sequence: TGTGCCAGCAGTTTAGGACAGGGGGCCTACGAGCAGTACTTC.

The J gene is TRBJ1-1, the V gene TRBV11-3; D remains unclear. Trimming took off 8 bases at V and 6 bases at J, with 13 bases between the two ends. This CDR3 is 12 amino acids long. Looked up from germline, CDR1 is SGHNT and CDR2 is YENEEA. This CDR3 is CASARRGSEAFF. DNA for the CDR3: TGTGCCAGCGCCAGGAGAGGGTCTGAAGCTTTCTTT.

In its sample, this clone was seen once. The CDR3 coding sequence is TGTGCCACCAGTCGGACAGGGAGCAATCAGCCCCAGCATTTT. Residues: CATSRTGSNQPQHF. The chain uses TRBV24-1 and TRBJ1-5, with TRBD1 matching over 8 bases. Germline lookup yields CDR1 KGHDR and CDR2 SFDVKD. V was pared by 6 bases and J by 1 base, with 1 base of the junction left unmatched. This CDR3 spans 14 amino acids.

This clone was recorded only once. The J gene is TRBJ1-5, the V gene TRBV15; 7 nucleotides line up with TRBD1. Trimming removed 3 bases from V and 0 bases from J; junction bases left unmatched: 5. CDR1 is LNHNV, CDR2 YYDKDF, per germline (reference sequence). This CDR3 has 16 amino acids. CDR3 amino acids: CATSRLQGYSNQPQHF. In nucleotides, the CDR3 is TGTGCCACCAGCAGGTTACAGGGGTATAGCAATCAGCCCCAGCATTTT.

The CDR3 nucleotides are TGTGCCAGCAGCGTAGGGCCGGGACAGGGAGGGGAATTCCTCCACTTT. Translating it yields CASSVGPGQGGEFLHF. This sequence joins TRBV9 and TRBJ1-6; 9 nucleotides align to TRBD1. V dropped 0 bases and J dropped 15; count of bases not matched to a gene: 13. The CDR3 has 16 amino acids. Germline V gene lookup returns CDR1 SGDLS and CDR2 YYNGEE.

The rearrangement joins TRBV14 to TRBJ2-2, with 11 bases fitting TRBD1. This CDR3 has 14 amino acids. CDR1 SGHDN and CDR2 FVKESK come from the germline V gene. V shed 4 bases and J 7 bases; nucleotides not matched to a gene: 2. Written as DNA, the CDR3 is TGTGCCAGCAGCCCAGGGACAGGGGGCGGGGAGCTGTTTTTT. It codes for CASSPGTGGGELFF.

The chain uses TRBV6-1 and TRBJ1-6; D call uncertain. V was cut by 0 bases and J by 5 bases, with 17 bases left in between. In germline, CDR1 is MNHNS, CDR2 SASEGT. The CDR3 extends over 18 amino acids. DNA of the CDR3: TGTGCCAGCAGTGAAGCGCTTCTAGGTTCCGCGGATAATTCACCCCTCCACTTT. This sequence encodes CASSEALLGSADNSPLHF.

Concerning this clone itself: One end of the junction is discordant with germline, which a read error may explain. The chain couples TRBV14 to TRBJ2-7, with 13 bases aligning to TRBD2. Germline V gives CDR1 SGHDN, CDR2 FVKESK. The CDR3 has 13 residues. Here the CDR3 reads CASSLGLAGFRDF. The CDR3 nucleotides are TGTGCCAGCAGCCTGGGACTAGCGGGGTTCAGGGACTTC.

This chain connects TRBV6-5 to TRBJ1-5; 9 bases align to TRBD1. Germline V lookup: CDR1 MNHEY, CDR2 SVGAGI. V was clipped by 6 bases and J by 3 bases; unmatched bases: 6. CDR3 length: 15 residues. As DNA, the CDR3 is TGTGCCAGCAGAGGAGACAGGGGGATCAATCAGCCCCAGCATTTT. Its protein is CASRGDRGINQPQHF.

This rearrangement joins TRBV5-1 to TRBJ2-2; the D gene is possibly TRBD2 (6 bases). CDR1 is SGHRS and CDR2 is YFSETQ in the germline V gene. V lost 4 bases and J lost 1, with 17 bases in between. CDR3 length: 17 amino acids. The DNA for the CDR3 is TGCGCCAGCAGCGTATCCGGGGGACCGCGGAACACCGGGGAGCTGTTTTTT. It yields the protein CASSVSGGPRNTGELFF. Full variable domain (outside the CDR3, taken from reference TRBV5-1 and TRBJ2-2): KAGVTQTPRYLIKTRGQQVTLSCSPISGHRSVSWYQQTPGQGLQFLFEYFSETQRNKGNFPGRFSGRQFSNSRSEMNVSTLELGDSALYLCASSVSGGPRNTGELFFGEGSRLTVL.

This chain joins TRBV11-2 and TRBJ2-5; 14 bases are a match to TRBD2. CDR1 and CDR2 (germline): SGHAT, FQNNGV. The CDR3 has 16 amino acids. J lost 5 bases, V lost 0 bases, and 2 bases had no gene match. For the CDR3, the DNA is TGTGCCAGCAGCTTAGAGGGACTAGCGGGAGTTGAGACCCAGTACTTC. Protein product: CASSLEGLAGVETQYF.

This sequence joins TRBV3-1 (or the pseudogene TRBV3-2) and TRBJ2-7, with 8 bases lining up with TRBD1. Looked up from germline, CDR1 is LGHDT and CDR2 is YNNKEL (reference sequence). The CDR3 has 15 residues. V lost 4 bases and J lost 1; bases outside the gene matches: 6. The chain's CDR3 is CASSPTGGLSYEQYF. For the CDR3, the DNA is TGTGCCAGCAGCCCCACAGGGGGGTTATCCTACGAGCAGTACTTC.

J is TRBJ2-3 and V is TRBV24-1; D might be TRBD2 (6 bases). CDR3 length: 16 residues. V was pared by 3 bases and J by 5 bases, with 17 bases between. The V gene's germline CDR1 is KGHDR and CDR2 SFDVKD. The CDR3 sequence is CATSDRGSGQEDTQYF. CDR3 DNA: TGTGCCACCAGTGATCGGGGGTCGGGTCAGGAAGATACGCAGTATTTT.